The entry below describes one T cell receptor (beta chain). Germline V gene data show CDR1 as MNHEY and CDR2 as SVGAGI. V shed 0 bases and J shed 7 bases, with 16 bases lying between them. This CDR3 is built from 16 residues. The sample is drawn from a study of control samples from healthy donors and cancer patients. Some clones are missing from TCRdb's copy, which holds only in-frame ones; the method was immunoSEQ multiplex PCR. The data contain about 130,000 clones, roughly 90% of them seen just once; the ten biggest clones take up approximately 2%. This chain links TRBV6-5 with TRBJ1-5; D unresolved. The source material was blood. The clonotype was recovered from a woman between 50 and 59 years old in good health. The CDR3 DNA sequence: TGTGCCAGCAGTTACTCGTTCCCAGCCGGGGAGCAGCCCCAGCATTTT. This codes for CASSYSFPAGEQPQHF.